This passage covers 14 T cell receptor beta chains from one sample sequenced in a study of T cells after yellow fever vaccination. TCRdb independently ran MiXCR on the 5' RACE reads; one entry per CDR3 protein. The sample holds 100,000 to 150,000 distinct CDR3 sequences, about 7% seen once. Here the sequenced sample was CD4+ T cells sorted from PBMCs, taken 9 to 11 days after the first yellow fever vaccination. These receptors originate from a man aged 18 to 29 who received the YFV17D yellow fever vaccine.

This clonotype was seen many times. The J gene is TRBJ1-2, the V gene TRBV20-1; perhaps TRBD1 as D (5 bases). The CDR3 has 15 residues. Germline loops: CDR1 DFQATT, CDR2 SNEGSKA (reference sequence). Between the trimmed V and J ends, which lost 0 bases and 4 bases, there was a span of 15 bases. CDR3 bases: TGCAGTGCTAGAGATTGGGGCGGAGACCTCTATGGCTACACCTTC. The encoded protein is CSARDWGGDLYGYTF.

This clonotype was detected many times. The chain couples TRBV4-1 to TRBJ1-2, with D perhaps TRBD1 (5 bases). This CDR3 comprises 15 residues. CDR1 is MGHRA and CDR2 is YSYEKL in the germline V gene. Trimming took 4 bases from V and 1 from J, leaving 13 bases between them. CDR3 in DNA: TGCGCCAGCAGCCCAGGGCCTCGCGATAACTATGGCTACACCTTC. Translated, it gives CASSPGPRDNYGYTF.

This clonotype appeared many times. The chain employs TRBV4-3 and TRBJ1-2, with a possible D match to TRBD1 (5 bases). Trimming stripped 2 bases from V and 8 bases from J, with 15 bases between. CDR1 and CDR2 (germline): LGHNA, YSLEER. This CDR3 contains 14 residues. CDR3 sequence reads: CASSQRLGPSGYTF. The CDR3 DNA reads as TGCGCCAGCAGCCAACGTCTGGGGCCAAGCGGCTACACCTTC.

The gene calls are TRBV28 and TRBJ2-5; D is unclear. V was pared by 4 bases and J by 4 bases, with 7 bases between. Germline CDR1 and CDR2: MDHEN and SYDVKM. The CDR3 has 12 residues. The CDR3, as DNA: TGTGCCAGCAGTTCCTGGGTAGAGACCCAGTACTTC. Protein: CASSSWVETQYF.

This chain joins TRBV5-4 and TRBJ2-7, with 12 bases identical to TRBD2. Trimming took 1 base from V and 3 from J; bases not matched to a gene: 2. The CDR3 is made up of 15 amino acids. CDR1 and CDR2 from the germline V gene are SGHNT and YYREEE (reference sequence). This chain's CDR3 is CASSLTSGGIYEQYF. The CDR3 DNA sequence: TGTGCCAGCAGCTTGACTAGCGGGGGGATCTACGAGCAGTACTTC.

This clonotype was counted at least ten times. The chain recombines TRBV28 with TRBJ1-1; unclear D gene. The V end lost 4 bases, the J end lost 5 bases, and 14 bases lay between the germline ends. Germline-derived CDR1 and CDR2 are MDHEN and SYDVKM. The CDR3 sequence is 14 residues long. CDR3 sequence: CASSYPTRRTEAFF. CDR3 nucleotide sequence: TGTGCCAGCAGTTATCCGACAAGGAGGACTGAAGCTTTCTTT.

The chain carries TRBV12-3 or TRBV12-4 and TRBJ2-5, with D tentatively TRBD1 (6 bases). The CDR3 totals 13 residues. The V end lost 6 bases, the J end lost 6 bases, and 14 bases lay between the germline ends. The CDR3 is CASRPTGLQTQYF. In DNA, the CDR3 is TGTGCCAGCAGGCCTACAGGGTTGCAGACCCAGTACTTC.

This clonotype was counted many times. This chain connects TRBV7-9 to TRBJ2-7; TRBD1 matches 8 bases. The trim removed 5 bases at V and 1 base at J, leaving 4 bases unmatched. The CDR3 extends over 14 amino acids. CDR1 is SEHNR, CDR2 FQNEAQ, per germline (reference sequence). DNA of the CDR3: TGTGCCAGCAGCCGGACAGGGTCTTCCTACGAGCAGTACGTC. Protein product: CASSRTGSSYEQYV.

This clonotype was observed many times. V gene TRBV5-6 combines with J gene TRBJ2-7; no firm D call. The V gene lost 0 bases and the J gene lost 2 bases, with 12 bases spanning the gap. The CDR3 covers 15 residues. The germline gives CDR1 SGHDT, CDR2 YYEEEE. The CDR3 sequence is CASSLVGIRTYEQYF. DNA for the CDR3: TGTGCCAGCAGCTTGGTTGGCATCAGAACCTACGAGCAGTACTTC. The whole variable domain, filled in from reference TRBV5-6 and TRBJ2-7, reads DAGVTQSPTHLIKTRGQQVTLRCSPKSGHDTVSWYQQALGQGPQFIFQYYEEEERQRGNFPDRFSGHQFPNYSSELNVNALLLGDSALYLCASSLVGIRTYEQYFGPGTRLTVT.

This clonotype was detected many times. This chain joins TRBV29-1 and TRBJ2-5; tentatively, D is TRBD2 (5 bases). V shed 4 bases and J shed 5 bases, with 14 bases lying between them. Germline assignment: CDR1 SQVTM and CDR2 ANQGSEA. This CDR3 has 13 amino acids. CDR3 bases: TGCAGCGTTGTGCGGCTAGCCGGCGAGACCCAGTACTTC. This gives the protein CSVVRLAGETQYF.

On this clonotype: Just one base apart from a much larger clone, this may be a read error. V is TRBV4-3 and J is TRBJ1-2; no reliable D call. The CDR3 covers 13 residues. The germline V gene encodes CDR1 LGHNA and CDR2 YSLEER. Trimming removed 0 bases from V and 8 bases from J, with 10 bases in between. The CDR3 nucleotides are TGCGCCAGCAGCCAAGAACGCCACGGGGGCTACACCTTC. Translation: CASSQERHGGYTF.

This clonotype was recorded many times. V is TRBV15 and J is TRBJ1-2; unclear D gene. CDR3 length: 15 amino acids. The V gene's germline CDR1 is LNHNV and CDR2 YYDKDF (reference sequence). V lost 1 base and J lost 7, with 16 bases in between. The CDR3 is CATSRVYSSPLGYTF. The CDR3, as DNA: TGTGCCACCAGCAGAGTGTACAGCAGCCCGCTTGGCTACACCTTC.

This clonotype showed up many times. This chain connects TRBV4-3 to TRBJ2-5; possibly TRBD1 for D (6 bases). Trimming removed 0 bases at V and 5 bases at J, with 13 bases between. Germline loops: CDR1 LGHNA, CDR2 YSLEER. The CDR3 has 15 amino acids. The CDR3 here is CASSQEGHPTETQYF. CDR3 sequence (DNA): TGCGCCAGCAGCCAAGAGGGACACCCGACGGAGACCCAGTACTTC.

This clonotype was seen repeatedly, ten times or more. The chain has TRBV15 and TRBJ2-4; D perhaps matches TRBD2 (5 bases). Trimming shortened V by 5 bases and J by 6 bases, and 23 bases separated the two germline ends. CDR1 is LNHNV and CDR2 is YYDKDF in the germline V gene (reference sequence). CDR3 length: 17 residues. The CDR3 protein is CATSPPLARAVRNIQYF. CDR3 DNA: TGTGCCACCAGCCCTCCGCTGGCGAGGGCCGTGAGAAACATTCAGTACTTC.